This T cell receptor (beta chain) emerged from a study of T cell repertoires in cytomegalovirus infection. The overall study: Through public TCR beta signatures, both CMV infection and matching HLA type were indicated.

In the case of this clonotype: The antigen remains unidentified.

Overall study findings and caveats: Totalled public TCR beta family frequency picked out people who carried CMV plus the relevant HLA. In two of eight donors, the top clonotype was HLA-C-restricted CMV-specific.

TCRdb reanalysed the reads using MiXCR and keeps one entry per CDR3 protein. The table records 300,000 to 400,000 distinct CDR3 sequences, about a sixth of them present only once. Sequencing was carried out using PBMCs. The sequence came from a human donor in good health (CMV status not recorded). Some clones in this sample may be carry-over from other donors' samples.

This chain's CDR3 is CASSFFDEQFF. CDR3 nucleotides: TGTGCCAGCAGTTTTTTTGACGAGCAGTTCTTC. This chain links TRBV12-3 or TRBV12-4 with TRBJ2-1; D is ambiguous. Trimming pared 3 bases from V and 10 bases from J, leaving 7 bases between. This CDR3 has 11 amino acids.